Detailed here is one T cell receptor beta chain. Germline V gene lookup returns CDR1 MGHRA and CDR2 YSYEKL. The length of the CDR3 is 19 residues. J lost 0 bases, V lost 5 bases, and 15 bases had no gene match. Method: immunoSEQ multiplex PCR; TCRdb's copy keeps in-frame clones and lacks some. This repertoire shows 150,000 or so clones, about 80% found once; its top ten account for around 5.5%. The sample originates from a study of blood T cell repertoires in COVID-19. As for the study in general: PBMCs, B-cell-depleted T cells, or T cells provided the cDNA or gDNA that made up the material.

The study drew participants aged about 18 to 89 years from approximately 25 US areas. In Cohort 3, a recovered donor had either two negative PCRs, clearance, or symptom resolution. The receptor's source is a woman in her forties or fifties who had recovered from COVID-19. Sequencing input: PBMCs or T cells enriched from blood (not recorded which). The V and J genes are TRBV4-1 and TRBJ1-4; TRBD1 agrees at 7 bases. CDR3 coding DNA: TGCGCCAGCAGCGTTCGGGTTAAGGGGGCGAGAGCAACTAATGAAAAACTGTTTTTT. Its protein is CASSVRVKGARATNEKLFF.